Shown below are 8 T cell receptor beta chains from a single sample sequenced in a study of blood T cells in healthy people across ages. A second PCR of roughly 7 to 11 cycles used a sample-barcoded 5' primer and a J-beta primer mix. TCRdb ran MiXCR on the 5' RACE reads and lists one entry per CDR3 protein. The sample contains hundreds of thousands of distinct CDR3 sequences, 49% of which appear only once. Sequenced input: blood. All receptors come from a woman aged 55-70 years in good health.

This clonotype has just a few counts. The genes are TRBV2 and TRBJ2-5, with D possibly being TRBD2 (6 bases). This CDR3 comprises 15 residues. CDR1 and CDR2 (germline): SNHLY, FYNNEI. V was shortened by 6 bases and J by 4 bases, with 18 bases between the two germline ends. The CDR3 nucleotides read TGTGCCAGCAGCGGGGGACGAGCGCCGAGAGAGACCCAGTACTTC. This gives the protein CASSGGRAPRETQYF.

With regard to this clonotype: The junction and the germline gene differ at one end; a read error may be behind it. The rearrangement links TRBV12-5 to TRBJ2-6, with a possible D match to TRBD2 (6 bases). This CDR3 has 17 amino acids. Germline CDR1 reads LGHNT; CDR2 reads FRNRAP. The CDR3 spells CASGFWDSYSGANVPTF. CDR3 DNA: TGTGCTAGTGGTTTTTGGGACTCCTACTCTGGGGCCAACGTCCCGACTTTC.

This chain joins TRBV7-3 and TRBJ2-7, with 7 nucleotides matching TRBD2. CDR1 is SGHTA and CDR2 is FQGTGA in the germline V gene. J gave up 0 bases and V 5 bases, and 7 bases lay outside the gene matches. The CDR3 is 15 residues long. CDR3 coding DNA: TGTGCCAGCAGCGGTGGAGCGGGGAGCTCCTACGAGCAGTACTTC. Translated: CASSGGAGSSYEQYF.

This clonotype was detected once. In DNA, the CDR3 is TGCGCCAGCAGCTTGGCCGGGGCAGGTGATGGCTACACCTTC. It yields the protein CASSLAGAGDGYTF. This chain uses TRBV5-1 with TRBJ1-2; a weak D match, TRBD1 (5 bases). CDR1 SGHRS and CDR2 YFSETQ come from the germline V gene. The CDR3 runs to 14 residues. Between the trimmed V and J ends, which lost 0 bases and 6 bases, there was a span of 12 bases.

This clonotype appeared a single time. The chain uses TRBV9 and TRBJ2-5; 7 positions match TRBD2. The CDR3 is 16 residues long. Unmatched junction bases numbered 10, after V lost 4 bases and J lost 1 base. Germline lookup yields CDR1 SGDLS and CDR2 YYNGEE. Here the CDR3 reads CASSPHILAVQETQYF. CDR3 DNA: TGTGCCAGCAGCCCGCACATTCTAGCGGTCCAAGAGACCCAGTACTTC.

CDR3 nucleotides: TGTGCCTTCACTAGGGGGCGGGGAGAGACCCAGTACTTC. Amino acid sequence: CAFTRGRGETQYF. The genes are TRBV30 and TRBJ2-5; D may be TRBD1 (7 bases). This CDR3 contains 13 residues. Germline-derived CDR1 and CDR2 are GTSNPN and SVGIG (reference sequence). Trimming took off 7 bases at V and 4 bases at J, with 16 bases between the two ends.

This clonotype was seen only a few times. The chain employs TRBV7-2 and TRBJ2-7; D perhaps matches TRBD1 (5 bases). CDR3 length equals 14 residues. The V and J ends lost 3 bases and 0 bases respectively, with 9 bases between them. Per the germline V gene, CDR1 is SGHTA and CDR2 is FQGNSA. The CDR3 loop reads CASSLTADSYEQYF. The CDR3 DNA reads TGTGCCAGCAGCTTGACAGCTGACTCCTACGAGCAGTACTTC.

The V and J genes are TRBV10-3 and TRBJ1-1; TRBD1 might be the D (6 bases). Trimming pared 4 bases from V and 4 bases from J, leaving 10 bases between. Germline loops: CDR1 ENHRY, CDR2 SYGVKD. The CDR3 is 13 amino acids. CDR3 region: CAISGTGATEAFF. The CDR3 bases are TGTGCCATCAGTGGAACGGGGGCCACTGAAGCTTTCTTT.